Detailed here is one TCR beta chain. Antigen: not known. The length of the CDR3 is 13 residues. Trimming took off 3 bases at V and 1 base at J, with 9 bases between the two ends. Looked up from germline, CDR1 is GTSNPN and CDR2 is SVGIG (reference sequence). This sample stems from a study of immune cell composition in non-small cell lung cancer. General study results and limits: Top 10 clone scores and clonality were higher in squamous than adenocarcinoma. Clones >0.5% enriched in tumour were rarer in adenocarcinoma (33%) than squamous (around 75%).

Using immunoSEQ multiplex PCR, the repertoire was profiled, and TCRdb retains in-frame clones only, with some absent. The sample carries several thousand clones, nearly 80% recorded once. Sequencing input: lung tumor tissue. The chain has TRBV30 and TRBJ1-2, with D perhaps matching TRBD1 (6 bases). The source is a human donor with non-small cell lung cancer. The CDR3 sequence is CAWRQDSNYGYTF. The CDR3 DNA follows: TGTGCCTGGAGACAGGACAGTAACTATGGCTACACCTTC.